These 24 T cell receptor beta chains originate from one sample sequenced in a study of shared clonotypes between healthy human individuals. The assay was immunoSEQ multiplex PCR, and TCRdb's table has in-frame clones only and misses some. The table lists about 520,000 clones, about 96% of them singletons. Sequenced material: naive CD4+ T cells sorted from blood. Subset in this sample: CD45RA+ positively selected. These receptors were taken from a woman aged 30 to 39 in good health.

This chain connects TRBV4-2 to TRBJ2-7; D remains unclear. Germline V gives CDR1 LGHNA, CDR2 YNFKEQ. The CDR3 extends over 15 amino acids. Trimming cost V 1 base and J 0 bases, with 10 bases left between them. The CDR3 sequence is CASSQGSYISYEQYF. CDR3 bases: TGTGCCAGCAGCCAAGGTTCCTATATCTCCTACGAGCAGTACTTC.

The chain links TRBV6-1 to TRBJ2-3; unclear D gene. The CDR3 has 15 residues. CDR1 and CDR2 (germline): MNHNS, SASEGT. V was pared by 11 bases and J by 4 bases, with 22 bases between. The CDR3 nucleotides are TGTGCCGCGGCGGCGCCGAGACCAAGCGCAGATACGCAGTATTTT. This gives the protein CAAAAPRPSADTQYF.

V usage is TRBV6-1 and J usage is TRBJ2-7, with 7 nucleotides matching TRBD2. CDR3 length equals 15 residues. Unmatched junction bases numbered 10, after V lost 6 bases and J lost 2 bases. Germline V gives CDR1 MNHNS, CDR2 SASEGT. The CDR3 region is CASRFSGGTTYEQYF. CDR3 nucleotides: TGTGCCAGCAGATTCTCCGGGGGGACTACCTACGAGCAGTACTTC.

The CDR3 DNA sequence: TGCAGCGTTGAACCCATGACAGGAGACTATGGCTACACCTTC. It codes for CSVEPMTGDYGYTF. J is TRBJ1-2 and V is TRBV29-1, with a possible D match to TRBD1 (6 bases). V dropped 2 bases and J dropped 3 bases, with 13 bases sitting between them. Germline V gene sequence: CDR1 SQVTM, CDR2 ANQGSEA. The CDR3 runs 14 residues.

This chain links TRBV6-1 with TRBJ1-5; perhaps TRBD1 as D (5 bases). The V gene's germline CDR1 is MNHNS and CDR2 SASEGT. Trimming left V 4 bases short and J 2 bases short, with 18 bases between. The CDR3 sequence is 17 residues long. CDR3 loop: CASSGVGRAGGNQPQHF. CDR3 in DNA: TGTGCCAGCAGTGGGGTTGGCAGGGCAGGTGGCAATCAGCCCCAGCATTTT.

The chain employs TRBV6-6 and TRBJ1-1; a possible D gene is TRBD1 (6 bases). The CDR3 has 14 residues. Trimming shortened V by 6 bases and J by 4 bases, and 15 bases separated the two germline ends. CDR1 and CDR2 from the germline V gene are MNHNY and SVGAGI (reference sequence). The CDR3: CASSSTGSVTEAFF. Here the CDR3 DNA reads TGTGCCAGCAGCTCGACAGGTTCGGTCACTGAAGCTTTCTTT.

V gene TRBV29-1 combines with J gene TRBJ2-7, with a weak D call TRBD1 (6 bases). The CDR3 is 15 amino acids. V lost 5 bases and J 1 base, leaving 18 bases between the germline ends. Germline CDR1 is SQVTM and CDR2 is ANQGSEA. CDR3 region: CSVRCWAGVSYEQYF. The CDR3 DNA is TGCAGCGTTCGTTGTTGGGCAGGGGTGTCCTACGAGCAGTACTTC.

The V call is TRBV6-1, the J call TRBJ2-7; no clear D gene. Trimming took off 1 base at V and 2 bases at J, with 15 bases between the two ends. The CDR3 contains 16 residues. Germline V gene sequence: CDR1 MNHNS, CDR2 SASEGT. CDR3 amino acids: CASSEDRWYDTYEQYF. In DNA form, the CDR3 reads TGTGCCAGCAGTGAAGACAGATGGTATGACACCTACGAGCAGTACTTC.

CDR3 protein: CASILRGIYEQYF. CDR3 in DNA: TGTGCCAGCATACTGCGGGGGATCTACGAGCAGTACTTC. V usage is TRBV2 and J usage is TRBJ2-7; 7 positions agree with TRBD2. V was clipped by 7 bases and J by 3 bases; unmatched bases: 6. CDR1 and CDR2 from the germline V gene are SNHLY and FYNNEI. This CDR3 spans 13 amino acids.

The rearrangement joins TRBV6-5 to TRBJ1-2, with 7 bases fitting TRBD1. The CDR3 spans 13 residues. Germline CDR1 reads MNHEY; CDR2 reads SVGAGI. V was clipped by 5 bases and J by 4 bases; unmatched bases: 4. The CDR3, as DNA: TGTGCCAGCAGTGAGGGGGCAAGCTATGGCTACACCTTC. Translated: CASSEGASYGYTF.

This chain connects TRBV5-6 to TRBJ2-7, with a weak D call TRBD1 (6 bases). The V and J ends lost 2 bases and 6 bases respectively, with 15 bases between them. The germline gives CDR1 SGHDT, CDR2 YYEEEE. This CDR3 comprises 14 residues. This chain's CDR3 is CASSFGQNAPEQYF. DNA of the CDR3: TGTGCCAGCAGCTTCGGACAGAATGCCCCCGAGCAGTACTTC.

This rearrangement joins TRBV5-1 to TRBJ1-4; TRBD1 might be the D (5 bases). Trimming took off 0 bases at V and 8 bases at J, with 11 bases between the two ends. Germline CDR1 and CDR2: SGHRS and YFSETQ. The CDR3 contains 14 residues. Here the CDR3 reads CASSLGRGDEKLFF. The DNA for the CDR3 is TGCGCCAGCAGCTTGGGGAGGGGAGACGAAAAACTGTTTTTT. Using reference TRBV5-1 and TRBJ1-4 for the parts outside the CDR3, the full variable domain is KAGVTQTPRYLIKTRGQQVTLSCSPISGHRSVSWYQQTPGQGLQFLFEYFSETQRNKGNFPGRFSGRQFSNSRSEMNVSTLELGDSALYLCASSLGRGDEKLFFGSGTQLSVL.

The CDR3 DNA follows: TGTGCCAGCAGTGTAGGAGGGAACACAGATACGCAGTATTTT. This codes for CASSVGGNTDTQYF. The chain couples TRBV6-4 to TRBJ2-3, with D tentatively TRBD2 (6 bases). With 4 bases removed from V and 2 bases from J, the gap between germline ends came to 10 bases. Germline assignment: CDR1 MRHNA and CDR2 SNTAGT. The CDR3 sequence is 14 residues long.

The chain is built from TRBV11-2 and TRBJ2-7; D may be TRBD2 (6 bases). The CDR3 loop spans 13 amino acids. The germline V and J ends were trimmed by 6 bases and 3 bases, with 12 bases remaining between them. The V gene's germline CDR1 is SGHAT and CDR2 FQNNGV. The CDR3 here is CASRPGLLYEQYF. The DNA for the CDR3 is TGTGCCAGCAGGCCGGGACTCCTCTACGAGCAGTACTTC.

The chain couples TRBV5-1 to TRBJ1-4; a possible D gene is TRBD1 (5 bases). Germline loops: CDR1 SGHRS, CDR2 YFSETQ. CDR3 length: 16 residues. V dropped 0 bases and J dropped 4 bases, with 13 bases sitting between them. The CDR3 loop is CASSLVPGLGNEKLFF. The DNA for the CDR3 is TGCGCCAGCAGCTTGGTACCGGGGCTTGGTAATGAAAAACTGTTTTTT.

The V and J genes are TRBV2 and TRBJ1-1; D may be TRBD1 (5 bases). CDR3 length: 13 residues. Germline CDR1 is SNHLY and CDR2 is FYNNEI. The V and J ends lost 10 bases and 1 base respectively, with 13 bases between them. The chain's CDR3 is CATRQGRNTEAFF. CDR3 DNA sequence: TGTGCCACGCGTCAGGGCCGGAACACTGAAGCTTTCTTT.

The V call is TRBV20-1, the J call TRBJ1-1; D might be TRBD1 (5 bases). The germline gives CDR1 DFQATT, CDR2 SNEGSKA (reference sequence). Between the trimmed V and J ends, which lost 6 bases and 8 bases, there was a span of 13 bases. The CDR3 totals 11 residues. CDR3: CSAYRGIEAFF. Written as DNA, the CDR3 is TGCAGTGCCTACCGGGGGATAGAAGCTTTCTTT.

The chain employs TRBV6-5 and TRBJ1-4; possible D gene TRBD1, 5 bases. CDR1 and CDR2 from the germline V gene are MNHEY and SVGAGI. The germline V and J ends were trimmed by 6 bases and 7 bases, with 18 bases remaining between them. This CDR3 is 15 amino acids long. In DNA, the CDR3 is TGTGCCAGCAGCCCCTATGGGCCTGGGGGTGAAAAACTGTTTTTT. It translates to CASSPYGPGGEKLFF.

This clone is a singleton in its sample. One junction end disagrees with the germline gene, perhaps due to a read error. The chain uses TRBV2 and TRBJ2-1, with TRBD1 as a possible D gene (6 bases). CDR3 length: 15 amino acids. Germline CDR1 reads SNHLY; CDR2 reads FYNNEI. CDR3 protein: CASREGRGSYNEQFF. CDR3 bases: TGTGCCAGCAGGGAAGGAAGGGGGTCCTACAATGAGCAGTTCTTC.

The chain couples TRBV28 to TRBJ2-1; a possible D gene is TRBD1 (6 bases). Deletions cut 6 bases from V and 5 bases from J, with 8 bases between. This CDR3 is 12 amino acids long. Germline-derived CDR1 and CDR2 are MDHEN and SYDVKM. The CDR3 spells CASRDSHNEQFF. DNA for the CDR3: TGTGCCAGCAGGGACAGCCACAATGAGCAGTTCTTC.

The V and J genes are TRBV27 and TRBJ1-6, with D possibly matching TRBD1 (6 bases). This CDR3 is 12 amino acids long. V lost 8 bases to trimming and J lost 13 bases, with 15 bases between them. In germline, CDR1 is MNHEY, CDR2 SMNVEV (reference sequence). Here the CDR3 reads CASFREGGPLHF. The CDR3 bases are TGTGCCAGCTTCCGGGAAGGGGGGCCCCTCCACTTT.

The chain joins TRBV29-1 to TRBJ2-1; 9 nucleotides align to TRBD2. Unmatched junction bases numbered 12, after V lost 5 bases and J lost 4 bases. The CDR3 runs 16 residues. Looked up from germline, CDR1 is SQVTM and CDR2 is ANQGSEA. CDR3 loop: CSVSRAGGITYNEQFF. The CDR3 DNA reads TGCAGCGTTAGTAGAGCGGGAGGAATCACGTACAATGAGCAGTTCTTC.

The chain employs TRBV29-1 and TRBJ2-2; D call uncertain. In germline, CDR1 is SQVTM, CDR2 ANQGSEA. The ends were cut back, 7 bases at V and 2 bases at J, with 8 bases in the middle. The CDR3 runs to 12 residues. As DNA, the CDR3 is TGCAGCGGAACATTAAACACCGGGGAGCTGTTTTTT. Translated, it gives CSGTLNTGELFF.

The chain links TRBV30 to TRBJ2-5; D is tentatively TRBD1 or TRBD2 (5 bases each). Trimming removed 0 bases from V and 5 bases from J, with 7 bases in between. There are 12 residues in the CDR3. Looked up from germline, CDR1 is GTSNPN and CDR2 is SVGIG (reference sequence). The CDR3 nucleotides read TGTGCCTGGAGTGTGGGGGTTGAGACCCAGTACTTC. Translated: CAWSVGVETQYF.